This note documents a single T cell receptor beta chain sequence. The data originate from a study of control samples from healthy donors and cancer patients. Using immunoSEQ multiplex PCR, the repertoire was profiled, and TCRdb retains in-frame clones only, with some absent. The data contain just under 80,000 clones, 85% to 90% of them singletons. This CDR3 is 16 amino acids long. The chain links TRBV21-1 to TRBJ2-7; TRBD2 is taken as the D call from the table, unchecked against the DNA. TRBV21-1 represents a pseudogene. This receptor was identified in a woman aged 60-70 years with head and neck cancer. Sample: PBMCs. This chain's CDR3 is CASSPTGPGLAYEQYF. The CDR3 nucleotides read TGTGCCAGCAGCCCGACCGGTCCGGGACTAGCGTACGAGCAGTACTTC.